This T cell receptor beta chain was obtained from a study of blood T cell repertoires in COVID-19. As for the study in general: Acute and convalescent COVID-19 specimens originated in the United States, Italy and Spain. Sources were T cells, B-cell-depleted T cells, or PBMCs; the material itself was cDNA or gDNA.

Authors' data handling: Quantification of nucleated cells was approximated via reference gene primer amplification. This table comes from immunoSEQ multiplex PCR, and its TCRdb copy is limited to in-frame clones, with some not included. That table supplies the V and J calls and clone size; D and trimming were determined from the DNA. The sample has approximately 100,000 clones, approximately 80% seen once; the top ten hold about 10%. The germline gives CDR1 MDHEN, CDR2 SYDVKM. V shed 6 bases and J 1 base; nucleotides not matched to a gene: 7. The CDR3 totals 15 residues. The chain combines TRBV28 with TRBJ1-1; 8 nucleotides match TRBD1. Sequencing used peripheral blood. The clonotype comes from a human donor in a cohort sampled during active COVID-19. CDR3 DNA: TGTGCCAGCAGGCACAGGGGGATTACGAACACTGAAGCTTTCTTT. Translated: CASRHRGITNTEAFF.